The 8 T cell receptor beta chains reported below all come from one sample, sequenced in a study of regulatory T cells in long-lasting Graves disease. Building of the TCR beta libraries involved iRepertoire HTBI primers and Arm-PCR of CDR3 regions. TCRdb fed the multiplex PCR reads into MiXCR, producing one record per CDR3 protein. Among around 450,000 distinct CDR3 sequences, around a fifth were seen once, and the ten largest hold around 7%. The time point is: persistent/refractory GD, antithyroid drugs over 5 years with positive TRAb. From PBMCs, RNA was extracted and then used to make the TCR library. This specimen was peripheral blood mononuclear cells (PBMCs), taken when the disease was refractory, from a patient treated with antithyroid drugs. Receptors originate from a female donor with Graves disease.

The chain combines TRBV19 with TRBJ1-2; weak D call: TRBD1 (5 bases). The germline V gene has CDR1 LNHDA and CDR2 SQIVND (reference sequence). The CDR3 is 14 amino acids. V dropped 9 bases and J dropped 1 base, with 15 bases sitting between them. Written as DNA, the CDR3 is TGTGCCAGCACCTCCGGGGGGAGTAACTATGGCTACACCTTC. Translating it yields CASTSGGSNYGYTF. The full variable domain, its missing parts supplied by reference TRBV19 and TRBJ1-2, is DGGITQSPKYLFRKEGQNVTLSCEQNLNHDAMYWYRQDPGQGLRLIYYSQIVNDFQKGDIAEGYSVSREKKESFPLTVTSAQKNPTAFYLCASTSGGSNYGYTFGSGTRLTVV.

A note on this clonotype: A much larger clonotype is one base distant, so this may be a read error. The chain combines TRBV19 with TRBJ1-1; 8 nucleotides align to TRBD1. Germline-derived CDR1 and CDR2 are LNHDA and SQIVND (reference sequence). CDR3 length: 15 residues. The CDR3 spells CASSPGGAENTEALF. For the CDR3, the DNA is TGTGCCAGTAGTCCAGGGGGCGCAGAGAACACTGAAGCTCTCTTT.

This clonotype was observed a single time. The V gene is TRBV19, the J gene TRBJ2-7; D is uncertain. Trimming left V 0 bases short and J 4 bases short, with 10 bases between. Looked up from germline, CDR1 is LNHDA and CDR2 is SQIVND (reference sequence). The CDR3 extends over 14 amino acids. The CDR3 DNA follows: TGTGCCAGTAGTATAGATTCGGGTCCGTACGAGCAGTACTTC. It encodes CASSIDSGPYEQYF.

The chain uses TRBV19 and TRBJ1-5; no firm D call. Germline V lookup: CDR1 LNHDA, CDR2 SQIVND (reference sequence). The CDR3 sequence is 15 residues long. With 3 bases removed from V and 0 bases from J, the gap between germline ends came to 9 bases. CDR3 in amino acids: CASSIDSHSNQPQHF. DNA of the CDR3: TGTGCCAGTAGTATTGATAGTCATAGCAATCAGCCCCAGCATTTT.

Comments on this clonotype: One base away lies a much larger clone, so this may be a sequencing read error. The chain carries TRBV6-1 and TRBJ1-2; 9 bases line up with TRBD1. The CDR3 is made up of 17 amino acids. CDR1 and CDR2 from the germline V gene are MNHNS and SASEGT. V shed 8 bases, J shed 5 bases, and the junction held 18 bases outside the gene matches. The CDR3 bases are TGTGCCAGCGGGGTTGGGGAGCTGGGACAGGGTGATTATGGCTACACCTTC. Its translation: CASGVGELGQGDYGYTF.

This clonotype came up many times. The rearrangement uses TRBV28 and TRBJ1-4, with 9 bases matching TRBD1. Germline trimming cut 6 bases from V and 6 bases from J; bases unmatched to any gene: 5. Looked up from germline, CDR1 is MDHEN and CDR2 is SYDVKM. This CDR3 is built from 14 residues. Here the CDR3 DNA reads TGTGCCAGCAGACCGACAGGGGGATATGAAAAACTGTTTTTT. It specifies CASRPTGGYEKLFF.

This clonotype has ten or more counts. The V call is TRBV6-1, the J call TRBJ2-7, with 10 bases that match TRBD2. The CDR3 has 13 amino acids. Germline CDR1 MNHNS, CDR2 SASEGT. V was clipped by 8 bases and J by 4 bases; unmatched bases: 5. The CDR3 loop is CASVGAGGYEQYF. CDR3 bases: TGTGCCAGCGTAGGAGCGGGAGGGTACGAGCAGTACTTC.

The V and J genes are TRBV6-1 and TRBJ2-7, with TRBD2 matching 8 bases. Germline lookup yields CDR1 MNHNS and CDR2 SASEGT. V lost 6 bases, J lost 2 bases, and 6 bases stayed unmatched. The length of the CDR3 is 14 residues. The chain's CDR3 is CASRAGLATYEQYF. DNA for the CDR3: TGTGCCAGCAGAGCCGGACTAGCTACCTACGAGCAGTACTTC.